This entry lists 17 T cell receptor beta chains sequenced from one sample in a study of blood T cell repertoires in COVID-19. Only in-frame clones appear in the TCRdb table, and some are missing; sequencing was by immunoSEQ multiplex PCR. This table has tens of thousands of clones, more than 70% appearing once. Sequenced input: peripheral blood. These receptors originate from a human donor in a cohort sampled during active COVID-19.

The chain carries TRBV5-5 and TRBJ2-5; 8 positions match TRBD2. This CDR3 has 16 residues. Germline assignment: CDR1 SGHKS and CDR2 YYEKEE (reference sequence). Unmatched junction bases numbered 11, after V lost 2 bases and J lost 5 bases. CDR3 DNA: TGTGCCAGCAGCTTCATGGCGGGGGGTCTCCAGGAGACCCAGTACTTC. Protein product: CASSFMAGGLQETQYF.

CDR3: CASSLGTSGRETQYF. CDR3 in DNA: TGTGCCAGCAGCCTTGGGACTAGCGGACGAGAGACCCAGTACTTC. The chain links TRBV7-3 to TRBJ2-5; the match to TRBD2 covers 11 bases. Trimming removed 5 bases from V and 4 bases from J; junction bases left unmatched: 6. This CDR3 is 15 amino acids long. In germline, CDR1 is SGHTA, CDR2 FQGTGA. The variable domain in full, completed from reference TRBV7-3 and TRBJ2-5, reads GAGVSQTPSNKVTEKGKYVELRCDPISGHTALYWYRQSLGQGPEFLIYFQGTGAADDSGLPNDRFFAVRPEGSVSTLKIQRTERGDSAVYLCASSLGTSGRETQYFGPGTRLLVL.

V usage is TRBV20-1 and J usage is TRBJ2-7; D gene ambiguous. The CDR3 has 12 residues. Germline assignment: CDR1 DFQATT and CDR2 SNEGSKA (reference sequence). V dropped 3 bases and J dropped 2 bases, with 8 bases sitting between them. CDR3 sequence: CSASHSPYEQYF. The CDR3 DNA follows: TGCAGTGCTAGTCACTCGCCCTACGAGCAGTACTTC.

The V and J genes are TRBV10-3 and TRBJ2-5; the D gene is possibly TRBD2 (7 bases). The CDR3 covers 16 residues. Germline V CDR1 and CDR2: ENHRY, SYGVKD. V gave up 8 bases and J gave up 2 bases, with 21 bases separating them. CDR3 bases: TGTGCCATCGGGGGGGACACCTTTGCGGGGCAAGAGACCCAGTACTTC. This sequence encodes CAIGGDTFAGQETQYF.

The rearrangement joins TRBV5-6 to TRBJ2-7; 8 bases fit TRBD2. The germline V gene has CDR1 SGHDT and CDR2 YYEEEE. Trimming cost V 4 bases and J 0 bases; bases outside gene matches: 3. The CDR3 covers 14 residues. Here the CDR3 DNA reads TGTGCCAGCAGCGTAGCGGGGAGCTCCTACGAGCAGTACTTC. This translates into CASSVAGSSYEQYF.

The chain couples TRBV5-5 to TRBJ2-1; D call uncertain. Trimming cost V 0 bases and J 10 bases, with 14 bases left between them. This CDR3 spans 14 amino acids. The germline V gene has CDR1 SGHKS and CDR2 YYEKEE (reference sequence). The CDR3 DNA reads TGTGCCAGCAGCTTGGAGGCCGGGTTTGGCGAGCAGTTCTTC. It translates to CASSLEAGFGEQFF.

This chain links TRBV10-1 with TRBJ2-3; 9 bases are shared with TRBD2. Per germline, CDR1 WNHNN and CDR2 SYGVQD (reference sequence). V shed 6 bases, J shed 2 bases, and the junction held 3 bases outside the gene matches. The CDR3 has 14 residues. CDR3 sequence reads: CASSPGLATDTQYF. The CDR3 nucleotides are TGCGCCAGCAGCCCGGGACTAGCCACAGATACGCAGTATTTT.

V usage is TRBV20-1 and J usage is TRBJ2-3, with TRBD2 as a possible D gene (6 bases). V lost 3 bases to trimming and J lost 9 bases, with 10 bases between them. Looked up from germline, CDR1 is DFQATT and CDR2 is SNEGSKA (reference sequence). CDR3 length: 11 amino acids. This chain's CDR3 is CSAREGTTQYF. The CDR3 bases are TGCAGTGCTAGGGAGGGGACCACGCAGTATTTT.

The genes are TRBV9 and TRBJ2-1; D not resolved. The germline CDR1 and CDR2 sequences are SGDLS and YYNGEE. V was clipped by 2 bases and J by 7 bases, with 10 bases between them. This CDR3 has 13 residues. This CDR3 is CASSVSAGNEQFF. The CDR3 bases are TGTGCCAGCAGCGTCAGCGCCGGGAATGAGCAGTTCTTC. The full variable domain, its missing parts supplied by reference TRBV9 and TRBJ2-1, is DSGVTQTPKHLITATGQRVTLRCSPRSGDLSVYWYQQSLDQGLQFLIQYYNGEERAKGNILERFSAQQFPDLHSELNLSSLELGDSALYFCASSVSAGNEQFFGPGTRLTVL.

The chain links TRBV30 to TRBJ1-6; unclear D gene. V lost 5 bases to trimming and J lost 7 bases, with 6 bases between them. Germline V gives CDR1 GTSNPN, CDR2 SVGIG (reference sequence). The CDR3 totals 11 residues. CDR3 residues: CAWQQNSPLHF. The CDR3 nucleotides are TGTGCCTGGCAACAAAATTCACCCCTCCACTTT.

In its sample, this clone was seen once. V and J are TRBV7-8 and TRBJ1-1; D possibly corresponds to TRBD1 (6 bases). Germline V lookup: CDR1 SGHVS, CDR2 FQNEAQ. V was clipped by 5 bases and J by 0 bases, with 10 bases between them. CDR3 length: 14 residues. CDR3 in amino acids: CASSPGTLNTEAFF. CDR3 nucleotide sequence: TGTGCCAGCAGCCCGGGGACATTGAACACTGAAGCTTTCTTT. Full variable domain (remainder filled in from reference TRBV7-8 and TRBJ1-1): GAGVSQSPRYKVAKRGQDVALRCDPISGHVSLFWYQQALGQGPEFLTYFQNEAQLDKSGLPSDRFFAERPEGSVSTLKIQRTQQEDSAVYLCASSPGTLNTEAFFGQGTRLTVV.

V is TRBV6-1 and J is TRBJ2-3, with a weak D call TRBD2 (5 bases). CDR3 length: 15 residues. Trimming cost V 2 bases and J 0 bases, with 9 bases left between them. Per the germline V gene, CDR1 is MNHNS and CDR2 is SASEGT. CDR3 coding DNA: TGTGCCAGCAGTGAACTCGCGGGTAGCACAGATACGCAGTATTTT. The encoded protein is CASSELAGSTDTQYF.

V is TRBV19 and J is TRBJ1-4; the match to TRBD1 covers 8 bases. Germline V CDR1 and CDR2: LNHDA, SQIVND (reference sequence). The CDR3 loop spans 14 amino acids. J gave up 7 bases and V 5 bases, and 6 bases lay outside the gene matches. The CDR3 DNA follows: TGTGCCAGTAGTGAAAGGCAGGGGGCTGAAAAACTGTTTTTT. The encoded protein is CASSERQGAEKLFF.

The rearrangement links TRBV24-1 to TRBJ1-1, with D perhaps matching TRBD1 (6 bases). The V gene's germline CDR1 is KGHDR and CDR2 SFDVKD. The ends were cut back, 4 bases at V and 6 bases at J, with 11 bases in the middle. The CDR3 has 13 amino acids. CDR3 DNA: TGTGCCACCAGTGACCACGGGGGGCCTGAAGCTTTCTTT. This encodes CATSDHGGPEAFF.

The rearrangement links TRBV3-1 (or the pseudogene TRBV3-2) to TRBJ2-3; TRBD2 might be the D (5 bases). Trimming removed 4 bases at V and 3 bases at J, with 11 bases between. From germline, CDR1 is LGHDT and CDR2 YNNKEL (reference sequence). The CDR3 is 14 amino acids. CDR3 sequence (DNA): TGTGCCAGCAGCCCCTTACTAGTTACAGATACGCAGTATTTT. Protein product: CASSPLLVTDTQYF.

This chain links TRBV12-3 or TRBV12-4 with TRBJ1-2; D remains ambiguous. V lost 6 bases to trimming and J lost 5 bases, with 10 bases between them. This CDR3 is 12 amino acids long. CDR3 in DNA: TGTGCCAGCAGCGCGGTCCTATATGGCTACACCTTC. Protein: CASSAVLYGYTF.

This clone was counted a few times. The chain recombines TRBV7-9 with TRBJ1-5; no definite D call. Germline CDR1 reads SEHNR; CDR2 reads FQNEAQ (reference sequence). The CDR3 runs to 14 residues. The ends were cut back, 5 bases at V and 0 bases at J, with 8 bases in the middle. DNA of the CDR3: TGTGCCAGCAGCCCTTCTTATAGCAATCAGCCCCAGCATTTT. Protein product: CASSPSYSNQPQHF. Together with reference TRBV7-9 and TRBJ1-5, the CDR3 gives the full variable domain: DTGVSQNPRHKITKRGQNVTFRCDPISEHNRLYWYRQTLGQGPEFLTYFQNEAQLEKSRLLSDRFSAERPKGSFSTLEIQRTEQGDSAMYLCASSPSYSNQPQHFGDGTRLSIL.